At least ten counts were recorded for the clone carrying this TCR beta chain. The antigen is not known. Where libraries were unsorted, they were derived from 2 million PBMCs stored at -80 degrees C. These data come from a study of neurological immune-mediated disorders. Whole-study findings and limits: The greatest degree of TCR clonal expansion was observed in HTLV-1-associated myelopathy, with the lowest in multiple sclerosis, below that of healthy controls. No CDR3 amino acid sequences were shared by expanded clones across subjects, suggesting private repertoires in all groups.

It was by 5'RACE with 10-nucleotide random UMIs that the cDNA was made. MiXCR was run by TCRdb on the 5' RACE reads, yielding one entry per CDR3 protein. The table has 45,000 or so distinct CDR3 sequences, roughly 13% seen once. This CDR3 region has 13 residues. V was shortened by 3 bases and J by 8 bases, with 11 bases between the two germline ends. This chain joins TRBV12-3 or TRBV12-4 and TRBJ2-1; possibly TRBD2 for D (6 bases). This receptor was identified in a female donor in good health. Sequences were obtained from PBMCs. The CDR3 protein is CASSLGGRDEQFF. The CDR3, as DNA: TGTGCCAGCAGTTTGGGGGGACGCGATGAGCAGTTCTTC.